This T cell receptor beta chain was documented in a study of OX40 agonist ivuxolimab in advanced cancers. Study summary: Melanoma, hepatocellular carcinoma, head and neck or renal cell cancer occurred in dose-escalation patients. General study findings and limits: Averaging showed that CD8+ T cells had more expanded clones than CD4+ did. CD4+ and CD8+ blood T cells expanded clonally by week 6 at 0.1 to 3.0 mg/kg.

The repertoire was sequenced with immunoSEQ multiplex PCR; TCRdb's copy has only in-frame clones and lacks some. The sample comprises some 65,000 clones, about nine tenths of which are singletons, and over 0.35% rests with the top ten. This CDR3 contains 15 residues. The V end lost 4 bases, the J end lost 0 bases, and 11 bases lay between the germline ends. Germline V gene lookup returns CDR1 SNHLY and CDR2 FYNNEI. Note on this clone: The antigen is undetermined.

Autoimmune disease history or systemic immunosuppression meant exclusion. Sequencing was performed on CD4+ or CD8+ T cells sorted from blood, taken in a trial of the OX40 agonist ivuxolimab. The gene calls are TRBV2 and TRBJ2-3; D is unresolved. This receptor was taken from an adult with an advanced solid tumor such as melanoma, head and neck, liver or kidney cancer. The CDR3 DNA sequence: TGTGCCAGCAGTGGGGTCGACTTGAGCACAGATACGCAGTATTTT. This gives the protein CASSGVDLSTDTQYF.